This TCR beta chain was recorded in a study of PD-1 blockade in classical Hodgkin lymphoma. Data came from immunoSEQ multiplex PCR; TCRdb stores just in-frame clones and leaves some out. The sample contains tens of thousands of clones, approximately 91% of which appear only once. Trimming shortened V by 3 bases and J by 2 bases, and 11 bases separated the two germline ends. Germline CDR1 reads SGHRS; CDR2 reads YFSETQ. There are 15 residues in the CDR3. Described time point: newly diagnosed, previously untreated cHL patient sample. For comparison, PBMCs from newly diagnosed, untreated classical Hodgkin lymphoma were used. A note on this clone: Antigen specificity is unknown.

Findings of the study overall: Why the repertoires differ is still unclear, perhaps disease activity or prior therapy.

The clonotype originates from a human donor with classical Hodgkin lymphoma. This chain connects TRBV5-1 to TRBJ1-4; D is perhaps TRBD1 (6 bases). Sequenced material: peripheral blood mononuclear cells (PBMCs). DNA for the CDR3: TGCGCCAGCAGCTGGGGGCAGGGGACTAATGAAAAACTGTTTTTT. Protein sequence: CASSWGQGTNEKLFF.